This T cell receptor (beta chain) was captured in a study of shared clonotypes between healthy human individuals. Overall study context: The plates for each donor numbered three CD4 naive, three CD4 memory, two CD8 naive and one CD8 memory.

CDR3 size: 12 residues. Trimming left V 7 bases short and J 5 bases short, with 12 bases between. CDR1 is SGHTS, CDR2 YDEGEE, per germline. In regard to this clone: The antigen remains unidentified.

Naive-designated CD8 cells lacked CD45RO, were positively enriched for CCR7, and omitted terminally differentiated effector memory CD45RA+ cells. Donors, without exception, were Caucasian adults residing in Nashville, Tennessee. Replicate sorted-subset PCRs were loaded with around 0.2 ug DNA, 31,000 or so T cell genomes. Only in-frame clones appear in the TCRdb table, and some are missing; sequencing was by immunoSEQ multiplex PCR. The sample lists just over 2,000,000 clones; approximately 94% were seen once. Findings and limits, study-wide: It was expected that sequencing depth would affect clonotype sharing among donors.

Sequencing used naive CD8+ T cells sorted from blood. The sequence came from a man between 18 and 35 years old in good health. The rearrangement joins TRBV5-8 to TRBJ1-2; D remains ambiguous. The CDR3 protein is CASGGPDYGYTF. The CDR3 DNA reads as TGTGCCAGCGGAGGACCGGATTATGGCTACACCTTC.